The present TCR beta chain was sequenced within a study of T-cell reconstitution after alpha-beta-depleted transplantation in children. This clonotype was observed many times. Its matching antigen is unknown. Whole-study results and caveats: Some patients' high day-60 TCRbeta diversity was traced to surviving recipient T cells and thymic progenitors. Reportedly, alpha-beta T cells present about two months post-transplant originated from several hundred expanded clones of graft origin. Once a year had passed after transplant, T-cell counts and diversity came mostly from newly produced T cells.

The CDR3 is 12 amino acids. Trimming stripped 6 bases from V and 7 bases from J, with 12 bases between. TCRbeta library construction was performed incorporating unique molecular identifiers. TCRdb re-derived calls from the PCR reads in MiXCR, one entry per CDR3 protein. The table has over 200,000 distinct CDR3 sequences, about a tenth seen once. The chain joins TRBV12-3 or TRBV12-4 to TRBJ1-1; D gene ambiguous. The specimen comprised PBMCs, sampled before TCRalphabeta/CD19-depleted stem cell transplant. This clonotype was obtained from a child younger than two with acute myeloid leukemia, due to receive a stem cell transplant. CDR3 sequence reads: CASSLGGSEAFF. In nucleotides, the CDR3 is TGTGCCAGCAGCCTGGGTGGGAGTGAAGCTTTCTTT.